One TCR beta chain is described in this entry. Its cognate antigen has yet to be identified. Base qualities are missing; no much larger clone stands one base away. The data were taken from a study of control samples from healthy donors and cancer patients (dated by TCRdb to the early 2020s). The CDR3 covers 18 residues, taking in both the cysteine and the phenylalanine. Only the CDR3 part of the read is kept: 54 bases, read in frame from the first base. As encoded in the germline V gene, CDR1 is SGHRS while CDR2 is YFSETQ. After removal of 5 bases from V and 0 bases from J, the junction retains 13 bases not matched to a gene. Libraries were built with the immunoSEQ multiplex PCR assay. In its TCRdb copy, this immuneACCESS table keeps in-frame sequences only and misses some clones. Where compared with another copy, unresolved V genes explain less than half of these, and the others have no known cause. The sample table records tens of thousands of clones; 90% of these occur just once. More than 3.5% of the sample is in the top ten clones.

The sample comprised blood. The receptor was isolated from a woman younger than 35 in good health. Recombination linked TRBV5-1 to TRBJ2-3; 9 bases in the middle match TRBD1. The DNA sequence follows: TGCGCCAGCAGAAGGGCCGTGGGACAGGGAACGAGCACAGATACGCAGTATTTT. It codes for CASRRAVGQGTSTDTQYF.